This T cell receptor (beta chain) was sequenced during a study of technical replicates of blood from several donors (dated by TCRdb to 2015 to 2018). On this clone itself: Its antigen is not yet known. No much larger clonotype is one base removed from it; base qualities were not supplied.

V and J are trimmed by 4 bases and 5 bases, and the gene matches miss 8 bases of the junction. CDR1 LNHNV and CDR2 YYDKDF were looked up in the germline V gene (reference sequence). Reading from cysteine to phenylalanine, the CDR3 counts 15 amino acids. Just CDR3 DNA is preserved here, 45 bases in frame from base 1. The library came from the immunoSEQ multiplex PCR assay. What TCRdb holds here is the immuneACCESS table cut down to in-frame rearrangements. Part of the clones is not present; checked against another copy, under half of the missing clones reflect an unresolved V gene, and the others are unexplained. The table for this sample lists 75,000 to 90,000 clones; 85% to 95% of them were counted only once. About 0.37% of the sample is held by the ten biggest clonotypes.

Sequences were obtained from T cells isolated from PBMCs. This sequence was found in a human donor in good health. The sequence links TRBV15 to TRBJ2-5, with 9 bases aligning to TRBD1. The DNA is as follows: TGTGCCACCAGCACACTTCGGACAGGGGTCGAGACCCAGTACTTC. This sequence encodes CATSTLRTGVETQYF.